The source of this T cell receptor beta chain is a study of cytomegalovirus exposure and HLA in healthy donors. General study points: In vitro data verified three CMV-associated chains as specific for CMV antigens. A list of approximately 160 TCR beta chains associated with cytomegalovirus was given.

There are 16 residues in the CDR3. Germline V gene sequence: CDR1 SGHRS, CDR2 YFSETQ. V lost 0 bases, J lost 2 bases, and 9 bases lay in between. Details on this clone: Its antigen is not identified.

Both 60 Vbeta primers and 13 Jbeta primers went into the PCR. The repertoire was sequenced with immunoSEQ multiplex PCR; TCRdb's copy has only in-frame clones and lacks some. The table has about 98,000 clones, approximately 79% seen once; the top ten hold 1.8%. The gene calls are TRBV5-1 and TRBJ2-6; the D gene is possibly TRBD1 (5 bases). The sample consisted of PBMCs. The sequence was obtained from a male donor in good health and CMV-seronegative. CDR3 sequence reads: CASSLARGTGANVLTF. Here the CDR3 DNA reads TGCGCCAGCAGCTTGGCAAGGGGAACTGGGGCCAACGTCCTGACTTTC.